The 9 T cell receptor beta chains in this list originate from one sample, sequenced in a study of early T cells in non-severe SARS-CoV-2 infection. A single record per CDR3 protein comes from TCRdb applying MiXCR to the 5' RACE reads. The table includes 70,000 to 90,000 distinct CDR3 sequences, about 15% detected once. The sample was whole blood. The source of these receptors is an adult who was a healthcare worker with PCR-confirmed SARS-CoV-2 infection or an uninfected control (not recorded which).

This chain uses TRBV19 with TRBJ2-7; 8 bases match TRBD2. CDR1 is LNHDA, CDR2 SQIVND, per germline (reference sequence). J was trimmed by 7 bases and V by 9 bases; bases with no gene match: 17. This CDR3 comprises 15 residues. CDR3 bases: TGTGCCAGCCCAGGACCGGCGCGGGAGGTTTGTGAGCAGTACTTC. This translates into CASPGPAREVCEQYF.

This clonotype was found a few times. The chain links TRBV6-1 to TRBJ2-1; D might be TRBD1 (5 bases). The CDR3 spans 15 residues. The V gene lost 2 bases and the J gene lost 2 bases, with 10 bases spanning the gap. Germline CDR1 is MNHNS and CDR2 is SASEGT. As DNA, the CDR3 is TGTGCCAGCAGTGAATTGGGGCCCGCCTACAATGAGCAGTTCTTC. This sequence encodes CASSELGPAYNEQFF.

This chain uses TRBV28 with TRBJ2-1; D is perhaps TRBD2 (6 bases). The CDR3 runs to 14 residues. CDR1 is MDHEN, CDR2 SYDVKM, per germline. V dropped 5 bases and J dropped 5 bases, with 13 bases sitting between them. CDR3 in amino acids: CASSPPGLHNEQFF. The CDR3 nucleotides read TGTGCCAGCAGTCCACCGGGACTCCACAATGAGCAGTTCTTC.

The CDR3 here is CASRRHTRRYEQYF. The CDR3 bases are TGTGCCAGCAGACGACATACTAGAAGGTACGAGCAGTACTTC. V and J are TRBV28 and TRBJ2-7; D perhaps matches TRBD2 (5 bases). This CDR3 spans 14 amino acids. Germline V gene data show CDR1 as MDHEN and CDR2 as SYDVKM. Deletions cut 6 bases from V and 4 bases from J, with 16 bases between.

This clonotype was observed a handful of times. J is TRBJ2-7 and V is TRBV2; 8 bases line up with TRBD2. This CDR3 comprises 14 residues. Germline trimming cut 7 bases from V and 2 bases from J; bases unmatched to any gene: 7. CDR1 is SNHLY and CDR2 is FYNNEI in the germline V gene. CDR3 amino acids: CASMRTSTPYEQYF. CDR3 coding DNA: TGTGCCAGCATGAGGACTAGCACCCCCTACGAGCAGTACTTC. Using reference TRBV2 and TRBJ2-7 for the parts outside the CDR3, the full variable domain is EPEVTQTPSHQVTQMGQEVILRCVPISNHLYFYWYRQILGQKVEFLVSFYNNEISEKSEIFDDQFSVERPDGSNFTLKIRSTKLEDSAMYFCASMRTSTPYEQYFGPGTRLTVT.

This clonotype was seen at least ten times. J is TRBJ2-6 and V is TRBV19, with TRBD2 identical over 7 bases. This CDR3 has 16 amino acids. V shed 10 bases and J 0 bases; nucleotides not matched to a gene: 9. The germline V gene encodes CDR1 LNHDA and CDR2 SQIVND (reference sequence). CDR3 protein: CATTQAGDSGANVLTF. CDR3 nucleotide sequence: TGTGCCACAACACAGGCGGGGGACTCTGGGGCCAACGTCCTGACTTTC.

CDR3 in amino acids: CASSLTGDNYGYTF. The DNA of the CDR3 is TGTGCCAGCAGTTTAACAGGGGATAACTATGGCTACACCTTC. The rearrangement joins TRBV28 to TRBJ1-2; 7 positions match TRBD1. CDR1 and CDR2 from the germline V gene are MDHEN and SYDVKM. The CDR3 has 14 residues. J lost 1 base, V lost 2 bases, and 1 base had no gene match.

This chain connects TRBV9 to TRBJ2-1; D is perhaps TRBD2 (5 bases). Trimming took 3 bases from V and 0 from J, leaving 10 bases between them. This CDR3 has 15 residues. Germline V gene sequence: CDR1 SGDLS, CDR2 YYNGEE. In DNA, the CDR3 is TGTGCCAGCAGCGCCCACGGGGTCTCCTACAATGAGCAGTTCTTC. Translation gives CASSAHGVSYNEQFF.

Many counts were recorded for this clonotype. The rearrangement joins TRBV12-3 or TRBV12-4 to TRBJ1-2, with D possibly being TRBD1 (5 bases). V was trimmed by 6 bases and J by 3 bases, leaving 17 bases between them. This CDR3 contains 15 residues. The CDR3: CASRDTTEIDYGYTF. As DNA, the CDR3 is TGTGCCAGCAGGGACACGACGGAGATTGACTATGGCTACACCTTC.